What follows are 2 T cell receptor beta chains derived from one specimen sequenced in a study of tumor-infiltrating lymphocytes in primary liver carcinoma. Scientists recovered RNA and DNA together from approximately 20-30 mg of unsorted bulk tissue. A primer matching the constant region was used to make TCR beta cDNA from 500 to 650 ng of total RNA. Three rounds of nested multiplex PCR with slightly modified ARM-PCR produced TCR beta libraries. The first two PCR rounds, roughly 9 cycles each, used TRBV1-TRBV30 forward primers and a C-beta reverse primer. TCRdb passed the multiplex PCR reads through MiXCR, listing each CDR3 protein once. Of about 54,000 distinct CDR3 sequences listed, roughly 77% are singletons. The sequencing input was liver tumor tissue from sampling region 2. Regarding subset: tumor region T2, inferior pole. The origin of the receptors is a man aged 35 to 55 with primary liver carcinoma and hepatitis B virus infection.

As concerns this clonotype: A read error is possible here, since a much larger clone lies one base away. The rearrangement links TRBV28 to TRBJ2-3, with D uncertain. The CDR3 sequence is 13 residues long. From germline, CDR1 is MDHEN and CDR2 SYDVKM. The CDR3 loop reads CVSSLMNTDTQYF. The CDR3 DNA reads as TGTGTCAGCAGTTTGATGAACACAGATACGCAGTATTTT.

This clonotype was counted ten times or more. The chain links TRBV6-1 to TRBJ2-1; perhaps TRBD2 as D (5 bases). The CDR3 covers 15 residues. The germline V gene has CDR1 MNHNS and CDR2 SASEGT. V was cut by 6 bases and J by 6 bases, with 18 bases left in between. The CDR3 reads CASSGGGKPINEQFF. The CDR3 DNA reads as TGTGCCAGCAGCGGAGGTGGGAAACCCATCAATGAGCAGTTCTTC.